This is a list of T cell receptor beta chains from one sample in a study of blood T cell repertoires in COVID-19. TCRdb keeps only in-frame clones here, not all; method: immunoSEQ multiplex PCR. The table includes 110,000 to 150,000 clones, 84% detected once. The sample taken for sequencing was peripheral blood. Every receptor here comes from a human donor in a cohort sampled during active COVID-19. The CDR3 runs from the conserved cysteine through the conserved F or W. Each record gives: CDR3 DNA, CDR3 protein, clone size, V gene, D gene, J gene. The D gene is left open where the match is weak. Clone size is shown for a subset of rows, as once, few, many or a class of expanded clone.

DNA: TGTGCCAGCACTTCAGCGGGGACTAGCATAAACGAGCAGTTCTTC; CDR3: CASTSAGTSINEQFF; size: NA; V: TRBV11-2; D: TRBD2; J: TRBJ2-1
DNA: TGTGCCAGCAGTGAAGCAAGGCAGGGGGCGGCGAATGAAAAACTGTTTTTT; CDR3: CASSEARQGAANEKLFF; size: few; V: TRBV2; D: TRBD1; J: TRBJ1-4
DNA: TGTGCCAGCAGTTTTCAGGGGGAAGAGACCCAGTACTTC; CDR3: CASSFQGEETQYF; size: NA; V: TRBV12-3/TRBV12-4; D: TRBD1; J: TRBJ2-5
DNA: TGCAGCGTTAACACAGGGGGAAGCACTGAAGCTTTCTTT; CDR3: CSVNTGGSTEAFF; size: NA; V: TRBV29-1; D: TRBD1; J: TRBJ1-1
DNA: TGCGCCAGCAGCCTGGCACCGACGAGGGCCGGGGAGCTGTTTTTT; CDR3: CASSLAPTRAGELFF; size: NA; V: TRBV5-1; D: NA; J: TRBJ2-2
DNA: TGTGCCAGCAGCCAAGCCAGGGGGCTCGGGGAGCTGTTTTTT; CDR3: CASSQARGLGELFF; size: NA; V: TRBV3-1/TRBV3-2; D: TRBD1; J: TRBJ2-2
DNA: TGTGCCAGCTTTACGGCGGGACGGAATAATTCACCCCTCCACTTT; CDR3: CASFTAGRNNSPLHF; size: NA; V: TRBV6-5; D: NA; J: TRBJ1-6
DNA: TGTGCCAGCAGTCCTAGCGGGAATTACAATGAGCAGTTCTTC; CDR3: CASSPSGNYNEQFF; size: NA; V: TRBV6-5; D: TRBD2; J: TRBJ2-1
DNA: TGTGCCAGTAGTACCTCAGGGGGCATGGCTGAAGCTTTCTTT; CDR3: CASSTSGGMAEAFF; size: NA; V: TRBV19; D: TRBD1; J: TRBJ1-1
DNA: TGCGCCAGCAGCCACTCTCTAGCCGTCACTGAAGCTTTCTTT; CDR3: CASSHSLAVTEAFF; size: NA; V: TRBV4-3; D: NA; J: TRBJ1-1
DNA: TGCGCCAGCAGCTTGGGGGGACAGGGTAGGGGCTACACCTTC; CDR3: CASSLGGQGRGYTF; size: once; V: TRBV5-1; D: TRBD1; J: TRBJ1-2
DNA: TGTGCCAGCGGGAGCCTACAAGAGACCCAGTACTTC; CDR3: CASGSLQETQYF; size: NA; V: TRBV3-1/TRBV3-2; D: NA; J: TRBJ2-5
DNA: TGTGCCAGCAGTCGTGACAGGAACACTGAAGCTTTCTTT; CDR3: CASSRDRNTEAFF; size: NA; V: TRBV12-3/TRBV12-4; D: NA; J: TRBJ1-1
DNA: TGTGCCAGCAGAACCGGGACAGGCAAGAATTCACCCCTCCACTTT; CDR3: CASRTGTGKNSPLHF; size: NA; V: TRBV27; D: TRBD1; J: TRBJ1-6
DNA: TGCGCCAGCAGCGGGGGCCCCCAAAAGGGAAACACCATATATTTT; CDR3: CASSGGPQKGNTIYF; size: once; V: TRBV5-1; D: NA; J: TRBJ1-3
DNA: TGCGCCAGCAGCCAAGGGGACATCTTAAGTCAGCCCCAGCATTTT; CDR3: CASSQGDILSQPQHF; size: NA; V: TRBV4-1; D: NA; J: TRBJ1-5
DNA: TGTGCCATCAGTGAGCCTCGGGGATCCCCTGAAATTGACACAGATACGCAGTATTTT; CDR3: CAISEPRGSPEIDTDTQYF; size: once; V: TRBV10-3; D: NA; J: TRBJ2-3
DNA: TGTGCCAGTAGTATAGTCCGCGGAGGAGGTCAGCCCCAGCATTTT; CDR3: CASSIVRGGGQPQHF; size: once; V: TRBV19; D: NA; J: TRBJ1-5
DNA: TGTGCCAGCAGGGGGCCCAGCTCCTACAATGAGCAGTTCTTC; CDR3: CASRGPSSYNEQFF; size: NA; V: TRBV5-6; D: NA; J: TRBJ2-1
DNA: TGTGCCACCGAACAGGGGTTCTCTGGAAACACCATATATTTT; CDR3: CATEQGFSGNTIYF; size: NA; V: TRBV15; D: TRBD1; J: TRBJ1-3
DNA: TGTGCCAGCCGCCGTAGAGGCGGGGCCAACAATGAGCAGTTCTTC; CDR3: CASRRRGGANNEQFF; size: few; V: TRBV7-8; D: NA; J: TRBJ2-1
DNA: TGTGCCAGCAGGGAAGGGGGTATATCCACTGAAGCTTTCTTT; CDR3: CASREGGISTEAFF; size: NA; V: TRBV6-6; D: NA; J: TRBJ1-1